This T cell receptor (beta chain) was captured in a study of T cell responses to AZD1222 COVID-19 vaccine. Repertoires were generated with immunoSEQ multiplex PCR, while TCRdb's copy carries only in-frame clones and drops some. The table lists under 150,000 clones, 70% to 90% of them singletons. Germline values: CDR1 SGHAT, CDR2 FQNNGV. The V segment lost 5 bases and the J segment 1 base; nucleotides outside the gene matches: 10. CDR3 length: 16 residues. The genes are TRBV11-2 and TRBJ2-5; TRBD1 matches 7 bases. This TCR was sampled from an adult who received the AZD1222 COVID-19 vaccine. The sequenced sample was peripheral blood, obtained 28 days after the second AZD1222 dose. Written as DNA, the CDR3 is TGTGCCAGCAGCCCCCGGACAGGAATCCGCCAAGAGACCCAGTACTTC. It is translated as CASSPRTGIRQETQYF.